Following are 27 T cell receptor beta chains from one sample sequenced in a study of shared clonotypes between healthy human individuals. Profiling relied on immunoSEQ multiplex PCR, and the TCRdb table lists in-frame clones only, not all of them. The table shows some 630,000 clones, with about three quarters occurring only once. Sequencing was done on a sample of memory CD4+ T cells sorted from blood. Noted subset: CD45RA-negative fraction. The receptor source for this set is a woman in her twenties or thirties in good health.

This chain joins TRBV7-8 and TRBJ2-3; D is unclear. CDR3 size: 12 residues. Trimming cost V 5 bases and J 5 bases, with 8 bases left between them. Germline CDR1 SGHVS, CDR2 FQNEAQ. The CDR3 region has the DNA TGTGCCAGCAGCCGCGGACGAGATACGCAGTATTTT. Its protein is CASSRGRDTQYF. Full variable domain (missing parts from reference TRBV7-8 and TRBJ2-3): GAGVSQSPRYKVAKRGQDVALRCDPISGHVSLFWYQQALGQGPEFLTYFQNEAQLDKSGLPSDRFFAERPEGSVSTLKIQRTQQEDSAVYLCASSRGRDTQYFGPGTRLTVL.

J is TRBJ2-1 and V is TRBV9, with 8 bases identical to TRBD2. The CDR3 sequence is 15 residues long. Germline V gene lookup returns CDR1 SGDLS and CDR2 YYNGEE. V lost 2 bases and J lost 2; bases outside the gene matches: 3. CDR3 sequence reads: CASSVTSDTYNEQFF. As DNA, the CDR3 is TGTGCCAGCAGCGTGACTAGCGACACCTACAATGAGCAGTTCTTC.

The V and J genes are TRBV19 and TRBJ2-1; TRBD2 is a possible D gene (6 bases). The CDR3 loop spans 14 amino acids. Germline loops: CDR1 LNHDA, CDR2 SQIVND (reference sequence). The germline V and J ends were trimmed by 6 bases and 5 bases, with 14 bases remaining between them. The CDR3 nucleotides read TGTGCCAGTAGCCCGATAGCGGCAAACAATGAGCAGTTCTTC. Encoded protein: CASSPIAANNEQFF.

V and J are TRBV15 and TRBJ2-5, with D possibly being TRBD1 (6 bases). Trimming took 5 bases from V and 3 from J, leaving 10 bases between them. Per germline, CDR1 LNHNV and CDR2 YYDKDF (reference sequence). This CDR3 region has 13 residues. CDR3 residues: CATSVGTKETQYF. The CDR3, as DNA: TGTGCCACCAGCGTCGGGACAAAAGAGACCCAGTACTTC.

The V call is TRBV28, the J call TRBJ2-2; D is unclear. The CDR3 is 13 amino acids. Trimming shortened V by 5 bases and J by 7 bases, and 11 bases separated the two germline ends. Looked up from germline, CDR1 is MDHEN and CDR2 is SYDVKM. The CDR3 is CASSIGWVGELFF. DNA for the CDR3: TGTGCCAGCAGTATAGGGTGGGTCGGGGAGCTGTTTTTT.

The chain links TRBV1 to TRBJ2-7; TRBD2, the table's D call, lacks a check against the DNA. TRBV1 is a recognized pseudogene. The CDR3 totals 13 residues. CDR3 DNA sequence: TGCACCAGTCAGCGGGAGGGAGATAGCGAGCAGTACTTC. Amino acid sequence: CTSQREGDSEQYF.

This chain connects TRBV4-1 to TRBJ2-4; D unclear. CDR1 is MGHRA and CDR2 is YSYEKL in the germline V gene. Trimming removed 3 bases at V and 3 bases at J, with 9 bases between. This CDR3 contains 14 residues. CDR3 amino acids: CASSQQAGKNIQYF. DNA of the CDR3: TGCGCCAGCAGCCAGCAGGCTGGCAAAAACATTCAGTACTTC.

J is TRBJ1-1 and V is TRBV19; unclear D gene. The germline V and J ends were trimmed by 8 bases and 3 bases, with 13 bases remaining between them. CDR3 length: 13 amino acids. The germline gives CDR1 LNHDA, CDR2 SQIVND (reference sequence). The CDR3 sequence is CASRGTGYTEAFF. The CDR3 DNA reads as TGTGCCAGTCGGGGTACTGGATACACTGAAGCTTTCTTT.

As to this clone: At the DNA level, this CDR3 is encoded by other sequences in the same sample as well. This CDR3 is CASSLQGNTGELFF. For the CDR3, the DNA is TGCGCCAGCAGCTTGCAGGGTAACACCGGGGAGCTGTTTTTT. The J gene is TRBJ2-2, the V gene TRBV5-1, with D tentatively TRBD1 (5 bases). Germline CDR1 is SGHRS and CDR2 is YFSETQ. The CDR3 consists of 14 residues. V was clipped by 1 base and J by 2 bases, with 6 bases between them.

V and J are TRBV28 and TRBJ1-3; TRBD1 agrees at 8 bases. Germline lookup yields CDR1 MDHEN and CDR2 SYDVKM. There are 15 residues in the CDR3. The J segment lost 1 base and the V segment lost 6 bases, leaving 5 bases of the junction unmatched. This CDR3 reads CASRPQGESGNTIYF. CDR3 sequence (DNA): TGTGCCAGCAGACCACAGGGGGAATCTGGAAACACCATATATTTT.

The chain uses TRBV28 and TRBJ2-2; 10 bases are a match to TRBD1. Germline CDR1 and CDR2: MDHEN and SYDVKM. Losses at the gene ends were 7 bases for V and 6 bases for J; bases not matched to a gene: 5. This CDR3 has 14 amino acids. CDR3 nucleotides: TGTGCCAGCACGGGACAGGGGAAGCCCGGGGAGCTGTTTTTT. Translating gives CASTGQGKPGELFF.

The chain has TRBV18 and TRBJ1-2, with a weak D call TRBD1 (6 bases). The CDR3 spans 14 residues. CDR1 KGHSH and CDR2 LQKENI come from the germline V gene. V was pared by 3 bases and J by 6 bases, with 14 bases between. CDR3 DNA sequence: TGTGCCAGCTCACCGAACAGGGACGAGAATGGCTACACCTTC. Amino acid sequence: CASSPNRDENGYTF.

In DNA, the CDR3 is TGCGCCAGCAGCCAAGTCGGGGGCAGGGGTGACAAAAACATTCAGTACTTC. It yields the protein CASSQVGGRGDKNIQYF. The gene calls are TRBV4-1 and TRBJ2-4; tentatively, D is TRBD1 or TRBD2 (6 bases each). The CDR3 spans 17 residues. The V end was cut by 1 base, the J end by 3 bases, with 16 bases between. The germline V gene encodes CDR1 MGHRA and CDR2 YSYEKL.

This clone was observed a handful of times. Here the CDR3 reads CASSRGLAGEQYF. The DNA for the CDR3 is TGTGCCAGCAGCAGAGGACTAGCGGGAGAACAGTACTTC. This sequence joins TRBV27 and TRBJ2-5; TRBD2 matches at 13 bases. The ends lost 6 bases at V and 11 bases at J; junction bases unmatched: 6. The CDR3 sequence is 13 residues long. Germline V gene data show CDR1 as MNHEY and CDR2 as SMNVEV (reference sequence).

The CDR3 DNA reads as TGCGCCAGCAGCTTGGCGGCTAAAGGCACAGATACGCAGTATTTT. Its protein product is CASSLAAKGTDTQYF. The chain combines TRBV5-1 with TRBJ2-3; D not resolved. Germline CDR1 and CDR2: SGHRS and YFSETQ. The ends were cut back, 0 bases at V and 1 base at J, with 9 bases in the middle. This CDR3 is built from 15 residues.

The V and J genes are TRBV27 and TRBJ2-7; 10 nucleotides line up with TRBD2. Trimming at V came to 5 bases and at J to 5 bases, leaving 6 bases not matched to a gene. The CDR3 extends over 14 amino acids. Germline V gene sequence: CDR1 MNHEY, CDR2 SMNVEV (reference sequence). Here the CDR3 reads CASSPHSGRNEQYF. The CDR3 nucleotides read TGTGCCAGCAGTCCCCATAGCGGGAGGAACGAGCAGTACTTC.

This clone was observed a handful of times. V is TRBV10-2 and J is TRBJ2-2, with D tentatively TRBD2 (5 bases). V lost 2 bases and J lost 7, with 14 bases in between. CDR3 length: 15 amino acids. Germline V gives CDR1 WSHSY, CDR2 SAAADI. CDR3 in DNA: TGCGCCAGCAGTGAGGTTGCGGGTCAGAGCGGGGAGCTGTTTTTT. It yields the protein CASSEVAGQSGELFF.

This chain uses TRBV2 with TRBJ2-1; the D is unclear. Germline values: CDR1 SNHLY, CDR2 FYNNEI. V dropped 6 bases and J dropped 4 bases, with 7 bases sitting between them. The CDR3 totals 12 residues. CDR3 residues: CASRDWYNEQFF. The CDR3, as DNA: TGTGCCAGCAGAGACTGGTACAATGAGCAGTTCTTC.

V gene TRBV5-1 combines with J gene TRBJ1-4; 10 nucleotides match TRBD1. V gave up 3 bases and J gave up 8 bases; unmatched junction bases: 4. Germline-derived CDR1 and CDR2 are SGHRS and YFSETQ. There are 14 residues in the CDR3. The CDR3 protein is CASSWGQGLEKLFF. Written as DNA, the CDR3 is TGCGCCAGCAGCTGGGGACAGGGGCTCGAAAAACTGTTTTTT.

In its sample, this clone was seen many times. Other nucleotide sequences from this sample produce the same CDR3. The chain carries TRBV19 and TRBJ2-7, with 7 nucleotides matching TRBD1. Germline assignment: CDR1 LNHDA and CDR2 SQIVND (reference sequence). With V trimmed by 3 bases and J by 2 bases, 1 base remained unmatched. The CDR3 totals 13 residues. CDR3 sequence reads: CASSIDRAYEQYF. The CDR3, as DNA: TGTGCCAGTAGTATTGACAGGGCCTACGAGCAGTACTTC. Combining the CDR3 with reference TRBV19 and TRBJ2-7 gives the whole variable domain DGGITQSPKYLFRKEGQNVTLSCEQNLNHDAMYWYRQDPGQGLRLIYYSQIVNDFQKGDIAEGYSVSREKKESFPLTVTSAQKNPTAFYLCASSIDRAYEQYFGPGTRLTVT.

This chain uses TRBV18 with TRBJ1-4; 8 positions agree with TRBD1. Germline CDR1 and CDR2: KGHSH and LQKENI. With 0 bases clipped from V and 2 bases from J, the junction kept 5 bases outside the gene matches. This CDR3 is built from 17 residues. The CDR3 region is CASSPPQGATTNEKLFF. Written as DNA, the CDR3 is TGTGCCAGCTCACCACCTCAGGGGGCGACGACTAATGAAAAACTGTTTTTT.

The chain employs TRBV25-1 and TRBJ2-2, with D tentatively TRBD1 or TRBD2 (5 bases each). The germline gives CDR1 MGHDK, CDR2 SYGVNS. Trimming removed 5 bases at V and 3 bases at J, with 13 bases between. The CDR3 loop spans 15 amino acids. The CDR3 loop reads CASSPGTDHTGELFF. CDR3 nucleotide sequence: TGTGCCAGCAGTCCCGGGACCGACCACACCGGGGAGCTGTTTTTT.

CDR3 DNA: TGTGCCAGCAGTTCCCTTCGCGGGCCTACTAATGAAAAACTGTTTTTT. Residues: CASSSLRGPTNEKLFF. The chain combines TRBV28 with TRBJ1-4; D is uncertain. Germline values: CDR1 MDHEN, CDR2 SYDVKM. Between the trimmed V and J ends, which lost 4 bases and 2 bases, there was a span of 14 bases. CDR3 length: 16 residues.

This chain links TRBV2 with TRBJ1-5; 7 bases line up with TRBD1. The CDR3 has 14 residues. Germline V gene data show CDR1 as SNHLY and CDR2 as FYNNEI. V dropped 8 bases and J dropped 7; count of bases not matched to a gene: 11. CDR3 amino acids: CASGRQGSRQPQHF. CDR3 DNA: TGTGCCAGCGGGCGACAGGGTTCGAGGCAGCCCCAGCATTTT.

The chain uses TRBV29-1 and TRBJ2-5, with 9 bases that match TRBD1. The CDR3 runs 17 residues. CDR1 is SQVTM, CDR2 ANQGSEA, per germline. V shed 2 bases, J shed 5 bases, and the junction held 15 bases outside the gene matches. The CDR3 spells CSVEKNPEQGARETQYF. For the CDR3, the DNA is TGCAGCGTTGAAAAGAACCCGGAACAGGGGGCTAGGGAGACCCAGTACTTC.

The chain joins TRBV7-6 to TRBJ1-1, with D maybe TRBD1 (5 bases). The CDR3 extends over 13 amino acids. Germline loops: CDR1 SGHVS, CDR2 FNYEAQ. V was shortened by 3 bases and J by 4 bases, with 9 bases between the two germline ends. In nucleotides, the CDR3 is TGTGCCAGCAGCTTGGGGGGTATCACTGAAGCTTTCTTT. Translation gives CASSLGGITEAFF.

In this sample, this clone turned up a few times. The chain joins TRBV5-4 to TRBJ1-1; perhaps TRBD1 as D (6 bases). Trimming removed 4 bases at V and 7 bases at J, with 20 bases between. The CDR3 is 15 residues long. Germline lookup yields CDR1 SGHNT and CDR2 YYREEE (reference sequence). For the CDR3, the DNA is TGTGCCAGCAGCCCCCGGGGGGGGCTCAAGAATGAAGCTTTCTTT. Translation: CASSPRGGLKNEAFF.